Listed below are T cell receptor beta chains from one sample, sequenced in a study of regulatory T cells in long-lasting Graves disease. TCRdb recomputed calls from the multiplex PCR reads with MiXCR, one row per CDR3 protein. The data contain around 250,000 distinct CDR3 sequences, 15% to 20% of them singletons. Sequences were derived from peripheral blood mononuclear cells (PBMCs), sampled at new diagnosis, from a patient treated with antithyroid drugs. The receptors originated from a female donor with Graves disease. CDR3s include the opening cysteine and the closing phenylalanine or tryptophan. The D gene is left open where the match is weak. Part of the rows lack a size; the others show once, few, many or a class for expanded clones.

abundance	j_gene	v_gene	d_gene	CDR3nt	CDR3aa
many	TRBJ2-3	TRBV20-1	-	TGCAGTGCTAGGATCCTTCAGGACCCTAGCACAGATACGCAGTATTTT	CSARILQDPSTDTQYF
-	TRBJ2-3	TRBV18	-	TGTGCCAGCTCACCACGTAGAGTCAGCACAGATACGCAGTATTTT	CASSPRRVSTDTQYF
many	TRBJ2-7	TRBV20-1	-	TGCAGTGTAGGTCTGGCGGACCGTTACGAGCAGTACTTC	CSVGLADRYEQYF
many	TRBJ1-3	TRBV10-2	-	TGCGCTAGCGCTGGGGGCTCTGGAAACACCATATATTTT	CASAGGSGNTIYF
many	TRBJ1-1	TRBV5-5	TRBD1	TGTGCCAGCAGCCCCCGACAGGGGCGGCAGTTAGCTTTCTTT	CASSPRQGRQLAFF
-	TRBJ2-3	TRBV5-1	TRBD2	TGCGCCAGCAGCTTCGGACTAGCGGGAGCTACGCAGTATTTT	CASSFGLAGATQYF
many	TRBJ2-7	TRBV7-2	TRBD2	TGTGCCAGCAGCCCCTATAGGGAGGGCTACGAGCAGTACTTC	CASSPYREGYEQYF
-	TRBJ2-2	TRBV25-1	TRBD1	TGTGCCAGCAGTGATCTAAGGACAGGGACGAACGGGGAGCTGTTTTTT	CASSDLRTGTNGELFF
many	TRBJ2-1	TRBV11-2	TRBD2	TGTGCCAGCAGTTTAGCGGGAGGGTGGAATGAGCAGTTCTTC	CASSLAGGWNEQFF
many	TRBJ2-5	TRBV27	-	TGTGCCAGCAGTTGGGCACGAGGGGGCCAAGAGACCCAGTACTTC	CASSWARGGQETQYF
many	TRBJ2-2	TRBV5-5	-	TGTGCCAGCAGCGCAAGTGCCACCGGGGAGCTGTTTTTT	CASSASATGELFF